The subject of this entry is one T cell receptor beta chain. This sample was included in a study of shared clonotypes between healthy human individuals. Germline assignment: CDR1 MNHEY and CDR2 SMNVEV (reference sequence). This CDR3 spans 16 amino acids. V lost 6 bases to trimming and J lost 1 base; unmatched junction nucleotides: 12. Genomic DNA from each subset was divided evenly over several immunoSEQ plates. The assay was immunoSEQ multiplex PCR, and TCRdb's table has in-frame clones only and misses some. Of 2 million to 2.5 million clones in the sample, approximately 94% were seen once. This sequence originates from a man between 18 and 29 years old in good health. V usage is TRBV27 and J usage is TRBJ2-7, with 7 positions matching TRBD1. The sample was naive CD4+ T cells sorted from blood. As to subset: CD45RA+ positively selected. CDR3 region: CASSYSRQGPSYEQYF. The CDR3 DNA follows: TGTGCCAGCAGCTATTCTAGACAGGGACCTTCCTACGAGCAGTACTTC.